This TCR beta chain came from a study of blood T cell repertoires in COVID-19. Overall study context: Samples taken during acute and convalescent COVID-19 were collected in the United States, Italy and Spain.

This CDR3 spans 13 amino acids. V was cut by 5 bases and J by 2 bases, with 9 bases left in between. Germline loops: CDR1 SEHNR, CDR2 FQNEAQ (reference sequence). Original analysis: From reference gene primer amplification, estimates of nucleated cell counts were derived. Only in-frame clones appear in the TCRdb table, and some are missing; sequencing was by immunoSEQ multiplex PCR. The DNA was the basis for D and trimming; V, J and clone size are from that table. The data show 180,000 or so clones, more than 75% seen once. Source material: peripheral blood. The sequence came from a woman of 80 years or more with acute or convalescent COVID-19. The chain combines TRBV7-9 with TRBJ1-2; D gene uncertain. The CDR3 DNA reads as TGTGCCAGCAGCGCAGACGGGAACTATGGCTACACCTTC. Residues: CASSADGNYGYTF.